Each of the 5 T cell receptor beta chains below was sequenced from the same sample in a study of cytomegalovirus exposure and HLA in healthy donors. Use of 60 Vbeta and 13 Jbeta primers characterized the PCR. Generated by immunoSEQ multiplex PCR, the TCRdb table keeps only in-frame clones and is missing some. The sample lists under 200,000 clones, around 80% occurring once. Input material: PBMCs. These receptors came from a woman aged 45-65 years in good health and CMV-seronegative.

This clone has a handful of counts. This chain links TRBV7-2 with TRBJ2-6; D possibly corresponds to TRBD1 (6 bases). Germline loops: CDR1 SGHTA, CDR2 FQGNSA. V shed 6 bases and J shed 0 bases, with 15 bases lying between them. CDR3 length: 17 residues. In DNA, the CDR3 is TGTGCCAGCAGGGAGAGGGACACCTACTCTGGGGCCAACGTCCTGACTTTC. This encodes CASRERDTYSGANVLTF.

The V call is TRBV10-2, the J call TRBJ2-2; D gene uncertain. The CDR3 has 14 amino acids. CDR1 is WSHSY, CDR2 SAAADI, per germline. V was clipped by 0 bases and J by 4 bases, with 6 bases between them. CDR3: CASSESRTTGELFF. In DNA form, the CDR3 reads TGCGCCAGCAGTGAGTCTAGAACCACCGGGGAGCTGTTTTTT.

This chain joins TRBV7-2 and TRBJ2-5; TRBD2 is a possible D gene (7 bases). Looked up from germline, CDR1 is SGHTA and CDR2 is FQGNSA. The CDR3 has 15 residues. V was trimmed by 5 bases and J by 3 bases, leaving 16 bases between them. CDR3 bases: TGTGCCAGCAGCCACAAGGGGGGGAACGAAGAGACCCAGTACTTC. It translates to CASSHKGGNEETQYF.

In nucleotides, the CDR3 is TGTGCCAGCAGGCCCTTTCCTGGGACAGGATTGGATTCACCCCTCCACTTT. Translated: CASRPFPGTGLDSPLHF. The chain couples TRBV27 to TRBJ1-6, with 8 bases matching TRBD1. Per the germline V gene, CDR1 is MNHEY and CDR2 is SMNVEV (reference sequence). The length of the CDR3 is 17 residues. The J segment lost 8 bases and the V segment lost 6 bases, leaving 15 bases of the junction unmatched.

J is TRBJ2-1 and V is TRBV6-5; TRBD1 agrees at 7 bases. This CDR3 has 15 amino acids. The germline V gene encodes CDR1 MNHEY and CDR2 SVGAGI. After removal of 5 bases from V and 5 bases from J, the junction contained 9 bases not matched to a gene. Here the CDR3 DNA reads TGTGCCAGCAGTAAGACGGGACAGATCAACAATGAGCAGTTCTTC. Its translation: CASSKTGQINNEQFF.